A single T cell receptor beta chain is shown here with its context. The target antigen is unknown. Positive CCR7 selection of CD45RO-negative cells yielded the naive CD8 cells, and terminally differentiated effector memory CD45RA+ cells were excluded. Profiled with immunoSEQ multiplex PCR; TCRdb holds only in-frame clones, not every one. The sample records under 850,000 clones, approximately 92% being singletons. V lost 4 bases to trimming and J lost 8 bases, with 17 bases between them. The CDR3 sequence is 15 residues long. Germline assignment: CDR1 SEHNR and CDR2 FQNEAQ (reference sequence). The data are from a study of shared clonotypes between healthy human individuals. Study-wide results and caveats: Generation probability values for non-shared clonotypes were lower than those for clonotypes shared by all four donors. Genetic and exposure-history diversity was limited by the few donors. A few donors shared 5% to 5.5% of their naive CD4 clonotypes.

The sequence was obtained from a man aged 30 to 45 in good health. Sequencing input: naive CD8+ T cells sorted from blood. The chain combines TRBV7-9 with TRBJ1-4, with TRBD1 as a possible D gene (6 bases). The chain's CDR3 is CASSSPGGAGEKLFF. CDR3 sequence (DNA): TGTGCCAGCAGCTCCCCGGGGGGCGCGGGAGAAAAACTGTTTTTT.